The following is a T cell receptor beta chain sequence with its context. Its recognized antigen is unknown. No qualities accompany the bases; no much larger clone lies one base away. CDR1 and CDR2 (SGHTA, FQGNSA) derive from the germline V gene. From the cysteine up to the phenylalanine, the CDR3 has a length of 15 residues. The CDR3 DNA has 45 bases and is translated from base 1. V loses 1 base, J loses 2 bases, and the germline ends lie 11 bases apart. In total, around 600 healthy bone marrow donors made up the cohort. All cohort members were sampled while nominally healthy, although unrecorded immune exposures were likely present. The donor was CMV seronegative and belonged to the group of 350 to 400 seronegative cohort members. A peripheral blood sample was provided by each donor, and peripheral blood mononuclear cells were used for TCR beta sequencing. Genomic DNA was extracted from the blood cell samples with the Qiagen DNeasy Blood Extraction Kit.

The data derive from a study of cytomegalovirus exposure and HLA in healthy donors (dated by TCRdb to about 2017). A note on the overall study: According to an earlier analysis of 587 of the donors, some 170 million T cells yielded 100 million or so unique TCR beta sequences and approximately 280 Gb of sequence data. Roughly 300 gigabases of sequencing data and around 80 million unique TCR sequences made up an early release that covered under 750 HLA-typed donors. Among the approximately 400 genotyped donors, more than 70% belonged to the genetic ancestry cluster associated with self-reported Caucasian donors. The study aimed to test whether cataloging public T cell receptors could reveal signatures of past pathogen exposure. The study profiled the T cell repertoires of 500 to 800 subjects by immunosequencing and related them to cytomegalovirus serostatus. Besides the first cohort of around 700 subjects, a separate validation cohort made up of roughly 120 different subjects was used. To predict cytomegalovirus infection status, the study combined high-throughput TCR immunosequencing, statistical association of individual TCRs with disease status, and machine learning. A later analysis re-analyzed previously published TCR beta repertoires from 660 or so donors and added high-resolution HLA genotyping to study TCR occurrence patterns. Rather than using new phenotypic data, the later analysis identified candidate immune exposures from TCR beta sequences and from how often those sequences occurred across donors. To decide whether each TCR beta V gene segment behaved as functional or pseudogenic, an earlier analysis of fewer than 750 of the donors relied on high-throughput TCR beta sequencing. Alongside the repertoire data, information on donor age, sex, ethnicity and CMV serostatus was compiled. A later genetic analysis used genome-wide SNP genotypes for about 65% of the roughly 700 donors, treating that subset as a discovery cohort. All discovery cohort repertoires had been generated on a single sequencing platform. Class I and class II HLA loci were covered by the typing at four-digit resolution. Typing coverage differed by locus: A, B, C, DRB1 and DQB1 were typed in roughly 620-640 donors, DQA1 in 522, DPA1 in some 610, and DPB1 in roughly 450. Four to six DR-DQ haplotypes were handled as single units for association and clustering, since linkage in the cohort was strong. Among 398 genotyped donors of the cohort, an average of approximately 200,000 unique TCR beta nucleotide sequences was sequenced per donor, of which about 18% were non-productive.

What the research found in general, with its limitations: Compared with equally common non-associated chains, HLA-associated TCR beta chains in a later analysis were more clonally expanded and had lower generation probabilities. Several of the top co-occurrence clusters appeared to be linked to parvovirus B19, influenza, CMV and Epstein-Barr virus, according to a later analysis. Some IMGT-functional V segments, including TRBV6-2 and TRBV6-3, could not be distinguished by the 87-base-pair reads and were therefore excluded. The sequencing pipeline was judged likely to have produced a cluster of highly shared sequence variants as a technical artifact. Specific HLA alleles were associated with about 17,000 TCR beta sequences at a false discovery rate of 0.05 in a later analysis. According to a later analysis, TCR association rates differed among HLA loci, with DRB1 alleles showing the most associated TCRs and HLA-C alleles showing the fewest. Linkage disequilibrium might explain the correlated functional status among segregating V segments, but an unknown experimental factor could not be excluded. A further reported finding was that TCR beta sequences accurately predicted the HLA-A and HLA-B alleles for most subjects in the first cohort. In vitro tests confirmed that three of the cytomegalovirus-associated TCR beta chains recognize cytomegalovirus antigens. Because HLA typing was missing for some donors at each locus, association tests included only the typed subset. In an earlier analysis of some 640 of the donors, most TCR beta V segments were observed in productive rearrangements about 87% or about 30% of the time, broadly matching IMGT annotations. According to a later genetic analysis, donors in an Asian-associated ancestry cluster had fewer N-insertions in productive TCRs than the approximately 650-donor mean. The presence/absence analyses assumed that sequencing depth was roughly uniform across donors, and that assumption may not be true. Because counts were too low, around 18 rarely observed V segments, including chromosome 9 orphons, were left out of the earlier analysis of about 620 of the donors. The authors suggested that the approach could potentially be generalized to other disease states and immunological phenotypes. In a later analysis, most CMV-associated TCR beta chains were found to appear HLA-restricted, with HLA associations seemingly driven largely by CMV exposure. This cohort had only TCR beta chains sequenced, and the lack of alpha or paired-chain data limited which features could be detected. Immune exposure information for the cohort was limited to CMV serostatus. While some public TCRs were present in many individuals, most TCR sequences turned up only very rarely across donors. Cytomegalovirus status was reported to be diagnosed by the classifier with high specificity and sensitivity in both the original and validation cohorts. An association between a missense DCLRE1C variant and V-gene and J-gene trimming of TCR beta chains was found in a later genetic analysis and replicated in an independent cohort. A total of 150 to 200 TCR beta chains were listed by the study as associated with cytomegalovirus. Assigning TCR associations to individual alleles was difficult when HLA alleles, especially DR and DQ, strongly co-occurred.

Library preparation used the immunoSEQ multiplex PCR assay. For the multiplex PCR, a mixture combining 60 forward primers for TCR Vbeta segments and 13 reverse primers for TCR Jbeta segments was used. Amplification of the CDR3 region of rearranged TCR beta genes was performed with a multiplex PCR assay on genomic DNA. Amplified TCR beta libraries were sequenced as 87-base-pair reads on the Illumina HiSeq System. Under the source paper's analysis protocol: A later analysis tallied tens of millions of unique TCR beta chains across the 666 repertoires, and approximately 11 million of those chains were shared by two or more donors. A nearest-neighbor algorithm error-corrected the raw reads and collapsed the reads into unique sequences, merging closely related sequences to remove PCR and sequencing errors. Alignment of CDR3 sequences to IMGT reference sequences was used to assign V, D and J gene segments. For a sequence to be retained, at least a six-nucleotide match to both a V gene segment and a J gene segment was required. A rearrangement was called productive if the CDR3 had no stop codons and remained in frame with V and J, and every other rearrangement was called non-productive. CDR3 was defined by IMGT convention, running from the second conserved V-encoded cysteine to the conserved J-encoded phenylalanine. Sequences without an unambiguous match to a single V gene segment were excluded from the earlier analysis of several hundred of the donors. An earlier analysis of 587 of the donors classified V segments as functional when productive rearrangements were above 56.7% and as segregating when the standard deviation between donors was above 5%. A statistical classification framework was built for diagnosing cytomegalovirus status from the catalog of TCR beta chain sequences. A later analysis assigned V and J genes by comparing TCR nucleotide sequences with IMGT/GENE-DB human TR gene sequences. In a later analysis, CDR3 sequences and most-parsimonious VDJ recombination scenarios were assigned using the TCRdist pipeline. In a later analysis, every TCR beta chain was defined by the combination of its CDR3 amino acid sequence and its V-gene family, and reads without a unique V-gene family were dropped. To address suspected cross-contamination and a sequencing artifact, a later analysis removed 550 to 750 highly shared, low-generation-probability nucleotide sequences. A later analysis calculated a clonal expansion index for each public chain from normalized within-repertoire ranks of inferred template counts. In a later analysis, generation probabilities were computed with a VDJ recombination model fitted to out-of-frame rearrangements, and the resulting probabilities were checked against IGoR. A later analysis scored TCR-TCR, TCR-HLA and TCR-CMV co-occurrence with hypergeometric tests, applying a repertoire-size bias correction to TCR pairs. False discovery rates were estimated in a later analysis by permuting HLA or CMV assignments 20 times. In a later analysis, co-occurring TCRs were grouped using DBSCAN, with TCRdist sequence similarity added in when clustering inside HLA-allele-positive subsets. Repertoires with fewer than 30,000 or more than 120,000 public chains, plus five repertoires with anomalous nucleotide sharing, were excluded from co-occurrence clustering. Entries here come from immuneACCESS through TCRdb and include only in-frame sequences with V and J called. Some clones fail to appear in such tables; in the studies checked, an unresolved V gene covers under half of the shortfall, and the cause of the remainder is unknown. The DNA gave D and trimming, while V, J and clone size come from that table. The sample has 120,000 to 150,000 clones on record, approximately 81% of them singletons. The biggest ten clones account for almost 2.5% of the sample.

Sequenced input: PBMCs. This receptor was obtained from a boy aged 2 to 10 in good health and CMV-seronegative. The V and J segments used are TRBV7-2 and TRBJ2-5, with TRBD1 tentatively as D gene (6 bases match). The base sequence is TGTGCCAGCAGCTTAGTACAGGGTTGGCAAGAGACCCAGTACTTC. It specifies CASSLVQGWQETQYF.